The 23 T cell receptor beta chains presented below share a single source sample, sequenced in a study of graft-versus-host responses after intestinal transplantation. The assay was immunoSEQ multiplex PCR, and TCRdb's table has in-frame clones only and misses some. The sample has tens of thousands of clones, roughly 91% seen once; the top ten hold 0.45% to 0.55%. These TCRs are of unknown antigen specificity. The sequencing used unstimulated CD8+ T cells sorted from spleen or lymph node cells, collected before intestinal transplant. The receptor source for this set is a human donor who received an intestinal transplant.

The count of this clone is one. The chain carries TRBV5-1 and TRBJ2-3; no clear D. Germline-derived CDR1 and CDR2 are SGHRS and YFSETQ. This CDR3 is 19 amino acids long. With 0 bases removed from V and 2 bases from J, the gap between germline ends came to 22 bases. CDR3 in DNA: TGCGCCAGCAGCTTGGCCCTCCTTGTGAGCGAGCAGAACACAGATACGCAGTATTTT. Translated: CASSLALLVSEQNTDTQYF.

The chain couples TRBV11-2 to TRBJ2-1, with 9 bases that match TRBD2. Germline CDR1 and CDR2: SGHAT and FQNNGV. The junction had 8 bases not matched to a gene; V was cut back by 6 bases and J by 2 bases. The CDR3 contains 16 residues. Written as DNA, the CDR3 is TGTGCCAGCAGTGATAGCGGGAGAACAACCTACAATGAGCAGTTCTTC. Its translation: CASSDSGRTTYNEQFF.

J is TRBJ1-6 and V is TRBV19; 8 positions agree with TRBD1. The CDR3 runs to 14 residues. V was clipped by 5 bases and J by 11 bases; unmatched bases: 8. The germline CDR1 and CDR2 sequences are LNHDA and SQIVND (reference sequence). CDR3 in DNA: TGTGCCAGTAGTTCCGGACAGGGAATTCCACCCCTCCACTTT. Translating it yields CASSSGQGIPPLHF. Looking up the rest from reference TRBV19 and TRBJ1-6 gives the full variable domain: DGGITQSPKYLFRKEGQNVTLSCEQNLNHDAMYWYRQDPGQGLRLIYYSQIVNDFQKGDIAEGYSVSREKKESFPLTVTSAQKNPTAFYLCASSSGQGIPPLHFGNGTRLTVT.

This chain uses TRBV25-1 with TRBJ2-7; 7 bases align to TRBD1. Germline V gene data show CDR1 as MGHDK and CDR2 as SYGVNS. The CDR3 loop spans 14 amino acids. The V segment lost 2 bases and the J segment 1 base; nucleotides outside the gene matches: 2. For the CDR3, the DNA is TGTGCCAGCAGTGAAGGGGACAGTTCCTACGAGCAGTACTTC. It is translated as CASSEGDSSYEQYF.

This chain joins TRBV7-9 and TRBJ1-1; maybe TRBD1 (6 bases). The CDR3 has 16 amino acids. Trimming removed 5 bases at V and 3 bases at J, with 19 bases between. Germline values: CDR1 SEHNR, CDR2 FQNEAQ (reference sequence). In nucleotides, the CDR3 is TGTGCCAGCAGCCCACAGGGCATCGGGGTTGACACTGAAGCTTTCTTT. This sequence encodes CASSPQGIGVDTEAFF.

The chain joins TRBV5-4 to TRBJ2-5; possibly TRBD1 for D (5 bases). The J call is in doubt because the DNA end fits TRBJ2-7 better. CDR3 size: 14 residues. Germline V CDR1 and CDR2: SGHNT, YYREEE (reference sequence). The CDR3 sequence: CASSLGQGSYEQYF. The CDR3 region has the DNA TGTGCCAGCAGCTTGGGTCAGGGATCCTACGAGCAGTACTTC.

CDR3 nucleotide sequence: TGTGCCAGCAGCCTCAAAACCGGACAGTTCACCGGGGAGCTGTTTTTT. Its protein product is CASSLKTGQFTGELFF. V usage is TRBV9 and J usage is TRBJ2-2; D may be TRBD1 (6 bases). CDR1 SGDLS and CDR2 YYNGEE come from the germline V gene. The CDR3 runs to 16 residues. Deletions cut 4 bases from V and 4 bases from J, with 17 bases between.

The V call is TRBV30, the J call TRBJ1-4; perhaps TRBD1 as D (6 bases). The CDR3 has 18 amino acids. Germline CDR1 is GTSNPN and CDR2 is SVGIG (reference sequence). Trimming cost V 1 base and J 3 bases, with 21 bases left between them. CDR3 nucleotide sequence: TGTGCCTGGAGTGGCCGGGACGCCAAGGGGGGGCCTAATGAAAAACTGTTTTTT. Translated: CAWSGRDAKGGPNEKLFF.

The chain combines TRBV19 with TRBJ2-3, with 11 bases matching TRBD2. The CDR3 is made up of 16 amino acids. Per the germline V gene, CDR1 is LNHDA and CDR2 is SQIVND (reference sequence). Trimming removed 3 bases from V and 5 bases from J; junction bases left unmatched: 7. The CDR3 bases are TGTGCCAGTAGTATTTCCCTAGCGGGGGGTAGAGATACGCAGTATTTT. Translation: CASSISLAGGRDTQYF.

This rearrangement joins TRBV9 to TRBJ1-4; a possible D gene is TRBD1 (5 bases). CDR3 length: 14 amino acids. Trimming left V 3 bases short and J 6 bases short, with 12 bases between. Germline CDR1 SGDLS, CDR2 YYNGEE. The CDR3 reads CASSEGTMDEKLFF. The DNA for the CDR3 is TGTGCCAGCAGCGAGGGGACTATGGATGAAAAACTGTTTTTT.

The chain recombines TRBV6-4 with TRBJ2-1, with TRBD2 matching over 10 bases. The germline V gene has CDR1 MRHNA and CDR2 SNTAGT. With 7 bases clipped from V and 5 bases from J, the junction kept 11 bases outside the gene matches. This CDR3 comprises 16 residues. CDR3 DNA: TGTGCCAGCAAACTAGCGGGGCGCTATGGGGACAATGAGCAGTTCTTC. Encoded protein: CASKLAGRYGDNEQFF.

This clone showed up just once. This sequence joins TRBV7-9 and TRBJ2-5, with D hard to call. The CDR3 is made up of 12 amino acids. In germline, CDR1 is SEHNR, CDR2 FQNEAQ (reference sequence). V was cut by 5 bases and J by 5 bases, with 9 bases left in between. The CDR3 sequence: CASSNNLETQYF. The CDR3 nucleotides read TGTGCCAGCAGCAATAATCTTGAGACCCAGTACTTC.

The rearrangement joins TRBV5-1 to TRBJ2-3; 11 positions agree with TRBD2. J lost 2 bases, V lost 5 bases, and 7 bases had no gene match. The CDR3 covers 16 residues. Germline-derived CDR1 and CDR2 are SGHRS and YFSETQ. CDR3 sequence: CASRRIAGGITDTQYF. The CDR3 nucleotides are TGCGCCAGCAGGAGAATAGCGGGGGGGATCACAGATACGCAGTATTTT.

This rearrangement joins TRBV28 to TRBJ2-7; possibly TRBD1 for D (5 bases). Germline V gene lookup returns CDR1 MDHEN and CDR2 SYDVKM. V was cut by 2 bases and J by 1 base, with 6 bases left in between. This CDR3 has 13 residues. CDR3: CASSLQGSYEQYF. The CDR3 DNA follows: TGTGCCAGCAGTTTACAGGGTTCCTACGAGCAGTACTTC.

The chain couples TRBV29-1 to TRBJ1-6; 8 bases are shared with TRBD1. V dropped 4 bases and J dropped 10; count of bases not matched to a gene: 6. Germline lookup yields CDR1 SQVTM and CDR2 ANQGSEA. This CDR3 comprises 13 residues. The CDR3 DNA reads as TGCAGCGTTGGGACAGGGTCGAACTCACCCCTCCACTTT. It translates to CSVGTGSNSPLHF.

The V gene is TRBV6-5, the J gene TRBJ2-1; 7 bases are a match to TRBD2. J gave up 4 bases and V 6 bases, and 9 bases lay outside the gene matches. This CDR3 has 15 residues. Germline loops: CDR1 MNHEY, CDR2 SVGAGI. The CDR3 protein is CASSPSAGRYNEQFF. The CDR3 nucleotides read TGTGCCAGCAGCCCCTCAGCGGGGCGTTACAATGAGCAGTTCTTC.

CDR3 bases: TGTGCCAGCAGTTTTGGGCTTGGAAACACCATATATTTT. The encoded protein is CASSFGLGNTIYF. The chain has TRBV27 and TRBJ1-3; no definite D call. Germline V gives CDR1 MNHEY, CDR2 SMNVEV (reference sequence). V lost 3 bases and J 3 bases, leaving 6 bases between the germline ends. The CDR3 is 13 amino acids.

The rearrangement joins TRBV7-2 to TRBJ2-5, with D perhaps matching TRBD1 (6 bases). Germline assignment: CDR1 SGHTA and CDR2 FQGNSA. V was shortened by 5 bases and J by 2 bases, with 18 bases between the two germline ends. This CDR3 is 16 amino acids long. The CDR3 nucleotides read TGTGCCAGCAGCGGACCGGACAGATGGGTGCAAGAGACCCAGTACTTC. Protein sequence: CASSGPDRWVQETQYF.

J is TRBJ2-6 and V is TRBV6-5; D not resolved. The CDR3 loop spans 16 amino acids. Germline assignment: CDR1 MNHEY and CDR2 SVGAGI. Trimming left V 0 bases short and J 0 bases short, with 6 bases between. CDR3 protein: CASSYSSFSGANVLTF. CDR3 DNA: TGTGCCAGCAGTTACTCTTCATTCTCTGGGGCCAACGTCCTGACTTTC.

The chain links TRBV2 to TRBJ2-2; 14 nucleotides agree with TRBD2. After removal of 4 bases from V and 5 bases from J, the junction contained 9 bases not matched to a gene. The CDR3 length is 18 residues. The germline CDR1 and CDR2 sequences are SNHLY and FYNNEI. In nucleotides, the CDR3 is TGTGCCAGCAGTGGGCCGGGACTAGCGGGAGAACGGACCGGGGAGCTGTTTTTT. It translates to CASSGPGLAGERTGELFF.

This chain links TRBV10-1 with TRBJ2-2; tentatively, D is TRBD1 (6 bases). The germline gives CDR1 WNHNN, CDR2 SYGVQD (reference sequence). Trimming stripped 3 bases from V and 0 bases from J, with 11 bases between. This CDR3 spans 16 amino acids. The CDR3 coding sequence is TGCGCCAGCAGTGATACAGGGCGAACGAACACCGGGGAGCTGTTTTTT. It yields the protein CASSDTGRTNTGELFF.

The chain couples TRBV9 to TRBJ1-5, with 7 bases identical to TRBD1. Germline V lookup: CDR1 SGDLS, CDR2 YYNGEE. Trimming took 4 bases from V and 4 from J; bases not matched to a gene: 11. The CDR3 extends over 16 amino acids. For the CDR3, the DNA is TGTGCCAGCAGCAGAGGGGGCGGGGGGACAAATCAGCCCCAGCATTTT. Translated: CASSRGGGGTNQPQHF.

The chain links TRBV7-6 to TRBJ2-3; D is possibly TRBD2 (5 bases). The V end was cut by 4 bases, the J end by 1 base, with 12 bases between. The CDR3 extends over 15 amino acids. Germline CDR1 SGHVS, CDR2 FNYEAQ. The CDR3 here is CASSSFSGGTDTQYF. The CDR3 nucleotides read TGTGCCAGCAGCTCATTCAGCGGAGGCACAGATACGCAGTATTTT.